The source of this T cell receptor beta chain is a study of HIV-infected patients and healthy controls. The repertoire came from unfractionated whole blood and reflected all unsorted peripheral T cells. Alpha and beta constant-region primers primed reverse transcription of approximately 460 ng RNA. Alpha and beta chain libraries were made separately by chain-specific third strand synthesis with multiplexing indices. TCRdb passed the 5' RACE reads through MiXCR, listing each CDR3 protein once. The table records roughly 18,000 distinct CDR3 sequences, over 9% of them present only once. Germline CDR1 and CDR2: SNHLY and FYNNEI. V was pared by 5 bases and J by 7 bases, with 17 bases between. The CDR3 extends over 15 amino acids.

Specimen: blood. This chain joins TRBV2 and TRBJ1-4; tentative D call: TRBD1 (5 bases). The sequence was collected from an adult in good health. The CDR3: CASSTERTGGEKLFF. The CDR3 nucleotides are TGTGCCAGCAGTACCGAGAGGACCGGGGGTGAAAAACTGTTTTTT.